This T cell receptor (beta chain) is drawn from a study of cytomegalovirus exposure and HLA in healthy donors. This PCR relied on a set of 60 Vbeta primers and 13 Jbeta primers. Original processing notes: An analysis performed later counted 73 million or so unique TCR beta chains (roughly 11 million of them shared). The data were produced by immunoSEQ multiplex PCR, yet TCRdb's version contains in-frame clones alone and is incomplete. D and trimming come from the DNA, and the V and J calls and clone size come from that table. This sample has approximately 160,000 clones, with roughly 80% found just once. V dropped 10 bases and J dropped 4; count of bases not matched to a gene: 5. The CDR3 has 15 residues. CDR1 is SGHTA, CDR2 FQGNSA, per germline.

The genes are TRBV7-2 and TRBJ2-3; 16 bases are shared with TRBD2. This receptor was taken from a male donor in good health and CMV-seronegative. The source material was PBMCs. CDR3: CAIPGLAGGPDTQYF. The DNA of the CDR3 is TGTGCCATCCCGGGACTAGCGGGAGGGCCAGATACGCAGTATTTT.